This TCR beta chain stems from a study of healthy donors' naive CD4 and CD8 T cells. Study-wide context: Donors, half of them female, were 20-25, 40-50 or 60-70 years old.

In this sample, this clonotype turned up a few times. TCR libraries were built from approximately 0.45 ug of total RNA by linear amplification. TCRdb re-analysed the reads in MiXCR, keeping a single row per CDR3 protein. The top ten clones hold about 2.3% of a sample with about 180,000 distinct CDR3 sequences, about 70% of them seen once. The sample taken for sequencing was naive CD4+ and CD8+ T cells sorted from blood, pooled from several donors. This sequence originates from a pool of human donors in good health; the sample pools cells from several healthy donors.

The CDR3 DNA sequence: TGCAGTGCTAGAGTGGCGCAGACTAGTTATGGCTACACCTTC. Amino acid sequence: CSARVAQTSYGYTF. The rearrangement links TRBV20-1 to TRBJ1-2; no clear D. The V gene lost 1 base and the J gene lost 5 bases, with 14 bases spanning the gap. This CDR3 comprises 14 residues. Germline CDR1 and CDR2: DFQATT and SNEGSKA (reference sequence).